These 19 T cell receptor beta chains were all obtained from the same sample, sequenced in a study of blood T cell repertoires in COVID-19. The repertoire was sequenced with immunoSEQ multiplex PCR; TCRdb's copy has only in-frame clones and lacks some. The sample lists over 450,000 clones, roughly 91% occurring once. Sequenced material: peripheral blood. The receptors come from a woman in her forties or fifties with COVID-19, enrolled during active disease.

The CDR3 DNA is TGTGCCAGCAGTGTAAGAGGGTTGTACGGCTACACCTTC. Amino acid sequence: CASSVRGLYGYTF. The rearrangement links TRBV2 to TRBJ1-2; no reliable D call. The germline V and J ends were trimmed by 4 bases and 8 bases, with 14 bases remaining between them. Per germline, CDR1 SNHLY and CDR2 FYNNEI. This CDR3 comprises 13 residues.

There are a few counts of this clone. CDR3 protein: CASTPGGGSYEQYF. In nucleotides, the CDR3 is TGTGCCAGTACCCCGGGAGGGGGATCCTACGAGCAGTACTTC. This chain connects TRBV19 to TRBJ2-7, with TRBD2 matching 8 bases. With V trimmed by 7 bases and J by 1 base, 6 bases remained unmatched. The CDR3 loop spans 14 amino acids. CDR1 is LNHDA and CDR2 is SQIVND in the germline V gene (reference sequence).

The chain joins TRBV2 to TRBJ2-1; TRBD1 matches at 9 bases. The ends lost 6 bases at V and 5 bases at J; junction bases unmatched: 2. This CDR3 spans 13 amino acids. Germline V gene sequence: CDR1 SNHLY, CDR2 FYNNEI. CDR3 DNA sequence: TGTGCCAGCAGCGGGGACAGGGACAATGAGCAGTTCTTC. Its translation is CASSGDRDNEQFF.

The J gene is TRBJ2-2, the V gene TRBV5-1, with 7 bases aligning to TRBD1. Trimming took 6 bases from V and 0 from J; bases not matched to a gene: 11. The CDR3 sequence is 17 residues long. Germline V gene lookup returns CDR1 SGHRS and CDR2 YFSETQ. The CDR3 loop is CASNGIPGQSNTGELFF. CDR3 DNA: TGCGCCAGCAACGGGATACCGGGACAGTCGAACACCGGGGAGCTGTTTTTT.

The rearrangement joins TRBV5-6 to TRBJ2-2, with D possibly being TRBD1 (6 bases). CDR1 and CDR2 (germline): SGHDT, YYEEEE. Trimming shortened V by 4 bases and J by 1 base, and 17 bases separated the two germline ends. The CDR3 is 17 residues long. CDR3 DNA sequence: TGTGCCAGCAGCCAAACGGATACAGGGTGGAACACCGGGGAGCTGTTTTTT. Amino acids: CASSQTDTGWNTGELFF.

The CDR3 DNA reads TGTGCCAGCAGTGAAGCGCGAGAGGGTGAGCAGTTCTTC. It specifies CASSEAREGEQFF. The genes are TRBV6-1 and TRBJ2-1, with D perhaps TRBD2 (5 bases). V was trimmed by 0 bases and J by 9 bases, leaving 9 bases between them. Germline loops: CDR1 MNHNS, CDR2 SASEGT. This CDR3 contains 13 residues.

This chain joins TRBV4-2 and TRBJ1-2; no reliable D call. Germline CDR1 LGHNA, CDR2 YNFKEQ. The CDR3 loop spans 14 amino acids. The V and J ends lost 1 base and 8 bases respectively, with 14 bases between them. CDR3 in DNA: TGTGCCAGCAGCCAAGGAGGGAACAATAGGGGCTACACCTTC. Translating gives CASSQGGNNRGYTF.

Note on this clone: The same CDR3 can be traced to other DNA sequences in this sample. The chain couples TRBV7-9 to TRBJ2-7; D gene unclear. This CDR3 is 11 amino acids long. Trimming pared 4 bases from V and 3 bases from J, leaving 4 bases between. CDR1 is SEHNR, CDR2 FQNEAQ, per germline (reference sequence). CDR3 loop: CASSSNYEQYF. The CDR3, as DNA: TGTGCCAGCAGCTCTAACTACGAGCAGTACTTC.

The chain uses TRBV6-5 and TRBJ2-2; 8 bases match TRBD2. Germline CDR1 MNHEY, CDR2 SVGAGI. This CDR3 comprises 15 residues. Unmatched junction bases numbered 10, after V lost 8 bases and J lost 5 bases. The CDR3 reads CASLTVRGGTGELFF. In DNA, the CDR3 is TGTGCCAGCCTGACCGTCCGGGGGGGGACCGGGGAGCTGTTTTTT.

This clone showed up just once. In nucleotides, the CDR3 is TGCGCCAGCACCCCAATACCCGGACAGGGAGATACTCAGCCCCAGCATTTT. This translates into CASTPIPGQGDTQPQHF. The genes are TRBV4-1 and TRBJ1-5; 8 nucleotides agree with TRBD1. CDR1 and CDR2 from the germline V gene are MGHRA and YSYEKL. The CDR3 is 17 amino acids. V dropped 7 bases and J dropped 6; count of bases not matched to a gene: 17.

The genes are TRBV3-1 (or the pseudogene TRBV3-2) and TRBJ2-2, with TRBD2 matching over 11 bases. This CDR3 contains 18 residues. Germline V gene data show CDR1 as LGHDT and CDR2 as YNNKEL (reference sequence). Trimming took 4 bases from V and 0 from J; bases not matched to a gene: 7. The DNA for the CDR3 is TGTGCCAGCAGCCTCTTCCTAGCGGGGGGTTCGAACACCGGGGAGCTGTTTTTT. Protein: CASSLFLAGGSNTGELFF.

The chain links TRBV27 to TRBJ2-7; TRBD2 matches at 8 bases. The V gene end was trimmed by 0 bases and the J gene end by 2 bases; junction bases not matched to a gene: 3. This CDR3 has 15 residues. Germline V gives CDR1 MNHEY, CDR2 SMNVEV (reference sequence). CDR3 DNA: TGTGCCAGCAGTTTATCGACGGGACTAGCCTACGAGCAGTACTTC. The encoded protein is CASSLSTGLAYEQYF.

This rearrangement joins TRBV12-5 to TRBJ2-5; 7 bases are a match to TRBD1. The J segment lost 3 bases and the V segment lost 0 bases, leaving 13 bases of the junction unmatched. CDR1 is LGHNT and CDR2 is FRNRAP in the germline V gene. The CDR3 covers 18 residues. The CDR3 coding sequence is TGTGCTAGTGGTTTGGTACTCCGGGACAGCGAGGCCGAAGAGACCCAGTACTTC. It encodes CASGLVLRDSEAEETQYF.

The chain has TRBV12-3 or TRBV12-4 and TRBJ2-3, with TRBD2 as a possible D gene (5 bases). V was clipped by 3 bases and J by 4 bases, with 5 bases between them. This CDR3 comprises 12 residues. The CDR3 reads CASSFSADTQYF. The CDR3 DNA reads TGTGCCAGCAGTTTTAGCGCAGATACGCAGTATTTT.

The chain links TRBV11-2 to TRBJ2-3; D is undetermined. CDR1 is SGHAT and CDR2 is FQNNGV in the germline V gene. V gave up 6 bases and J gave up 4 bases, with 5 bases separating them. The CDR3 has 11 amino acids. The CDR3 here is CASSPSDTQYF. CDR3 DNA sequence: TGTGCCAGCAGTCCGTCAGATACGCAGTATTTT.

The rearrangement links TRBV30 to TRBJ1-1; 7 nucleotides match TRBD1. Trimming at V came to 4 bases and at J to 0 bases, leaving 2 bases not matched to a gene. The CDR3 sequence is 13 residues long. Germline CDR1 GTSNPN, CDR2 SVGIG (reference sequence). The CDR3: CAWTTGVNTEAFF. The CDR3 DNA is TGTGCCTGGACTACAGGGGTGAACACTGAAGCTTTCTTT.

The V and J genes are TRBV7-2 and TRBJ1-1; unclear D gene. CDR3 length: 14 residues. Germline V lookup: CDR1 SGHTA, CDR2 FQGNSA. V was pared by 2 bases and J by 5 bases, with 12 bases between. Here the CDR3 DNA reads TGTGCCAGCAGCTTAATCTTACGGAGAACTGAAGCTTTCTTT. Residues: CASSLILRRTEAFF.

The CDR3, as DNA: TGTGCCAGCAGCCCGGGACAGGGGGGACGGTACTTC. Protein product: CASSPGQGGRYF. The genes are TRBV3-1 (or the pseudogene TRBV3-2) and TRBJ2-7, with 11 nucleotides matching TRBD1. This CDR3 comprises 12 residues. CDR1 and CDR2 (germline): LGHDT, YNNKEL (reference sequence). Trimming cost V 4 bases and J 12 bases; bases outside gene matches: 5.

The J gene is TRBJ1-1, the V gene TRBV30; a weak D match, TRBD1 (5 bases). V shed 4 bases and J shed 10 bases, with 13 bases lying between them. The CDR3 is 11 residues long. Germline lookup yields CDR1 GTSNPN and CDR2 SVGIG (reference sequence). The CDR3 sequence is CAWTNGGAAFF. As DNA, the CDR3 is TGTGCCTGGACCAACGGGGGAGCAGCTTTCTTT.